Here is one T cell receptor (beta chain) with its context. The antigen remains undetermined. MiXCR was run by TCRdb on the reads, yielding one entry per CDR3 protein. Altogether about 830,000 distinct CDR3 sequences are present, 32% being singletons, with the ten largest covering around 12%. The data stem from a study of T cell repertoires in cytomegalovirus infection. At the level of the study: Based on public TCR beta signatures, there were indications of CMV infection and of a matching HLA type.

The CDR3 has 13 residues. The germline V gene has CDR1 MNHGY and CDR2 SAAAGT. V gave up 6 bases and J gave up 7 bases, with 10 bases separating them. The source of this sequence is a human donor in good health (CMV status not recorded). Some clones in this sample may be carry-over from other donors' samples. This chain joins TRBV6-8 and TRBJ1-6; D is possibly TRBD1 (5 bases). This specimen was cultured CD8+ T cells from PBMCs, taken from culture after CMV antigen stimulation. The CDR3 region has the DNA TGTGCCAGCAGGCCGGGACCAAATTCACCCCTCCACTTT. This translates into CASRPGPNSPLHF.